A selection of T cell receptor beta chains follows, all from one sample in a study of shared clonotypes between healthy human individuals. The data were produced by immunoSEQ multiplex PCR, yet TCRdb's version contains in-frame clones alone and is incomplete. The repertoire consists of over a million clones, with about 80% occurring once and the leading ten covering around 1.5%. The sequenced sample consisted of memory CD4+ T cells sorted from blood. The origin of the receptors is a young man in good health. Both conserved end residues are part of each CDR3. D genes are given only for firm matches. A row's size may be missing; if present it is once, few, many or a size class.

-,TRBJ1-1,-,TRBV19,TGTGCCAGTAGTAAGACCCGGGGAACTGAAGCTTTCTTT,CASSKTRGTEAFF
-,TRBJ1-1,-,TRBV18,TGTGCCAGCTCACAACAGGGATCCACTGAAGCTTTCTTT,CASSQQGSTEAFF
-,TRBJ1-1,-,TRBV6-1,TGTGCCAGCAGGGGGCCCTTGAACACTGAAGCTTTCTTT,CASRGPLNTEAFF
-,TRBJ1-1,-,TRBV6-5,TGTGCCAGCAGTTACAGGGACTTGAACACTGAAGCTTTCTTT,CASSYRDLNTEAFF
-,TRBJ1-1,-,TRBV6-5,TGTGCCAGCAGCACAACCGGGAGCACTGAAGCTTTCTTT,CASSTTGSTEAFF
-,TRBJ2-1,-,TRBV5-1,TGCGCCAGCAGCTTGGGAGTTAAGTCAGGGTACAATGAGCAGTTCTTC,CASSLGVKSGYNEQFF
-,TRBJ1-6,-,TRBV18,TGTGCCAGCTCACTACTAGGGGCCCACAGGGAGAATAATTCACCCCTCCACTTT,CASSLLGAHRENNSPLHF
-,TRBJ1-2,TRBD1,TRBV4-1,TGCGCCAGCAGCCAAGCCGGACAGGGGTATGGCTACACCTTC,CASSQAGQGYGYTF
-,TRBJ2-7,TRBD1,TRBV27,TGTGCCAGCAGTTTCGACAGGGGCAGAGGCGAGCAGTACTTC,CASSFDRGRGEQYF
-,TRBJ1-1,-,TRBV30,TGTGCCTGGAGTCGGTCCGAAGGAGCTGAAGCTTTCTTT,CAWSRSEGAEAFF
-,TRBJ1-1,-,TRBV29-1,TGCAGCGTTGAAGCCAGGCAGAACACTGAAGCTTTCTTT,CSVEARQNTEAFF
-,TRBJ2-3,-,TRBV7-9,TGTGCCAGCAGCTTAATAACCCCCAGGGACACAGATACGCAGTATTTT,CASSLITPRDTDTQYF
-,TRBJ2-5,TRBD1,TRBV5-4,TGTGCCAGCAGCCCGACAGGGGGCGGAGAGACCCAGTACTTC,CASSPTGGGETQYF
-,TRBJ1-4,TRBD1,TRBV2,TGTGCCAGCAGTGAGCGACAGACAGGGTTGAGTGAAAAACTGTTTTTT,CASSERQTGLSEKLFF
few,TRBJ1-1,-,TRBV9,TGTGCCAGCAGCGCCATGTCAGGGGACAACACTGAAGCTTTCTTT,CASSAMSGDNTEAFF
-,TRBJ2-7,-,TRBV11-2,TGTGCCAGCAGCTCTTTAGCGGAGGGCTACGAGCAGTACTTC,CASSSLAEGYEQYF
-,TRBJ2-3,-,TRBV5-4,TGTGCCAGCAGCTTGCCGGGGGGCACAGATACGCAGTATTTT,CASSLPGGTDTQYF
-,TRBJ2-2,TRBD1,TRBV28,TGTGCCAGCAGAACTACAGGGGTGAACACCGGGGAGCTGTTTTTT,CASRTTGVNTGELFF
-,TRBJ2-5,-,TRBV7-2,TGTGCCAGCAGCCTGACCCGATGGGAGACCCAGTACTTC,CASSLTRWETQYF
-,TRBJ2-7,TRBD2,TRBV7-9,TGTGCCAGCAGCTCGGGACTAGGGGTGCAGTACTTC,CASSSGLGVQYF
-,TRBJ2-5,TRBD1,TRBV2,TGTGCCAGCAGCTCGGACAGGGCTGTGGAGACCCAGTACTTC,CASSSDRAVETQYF
-,TRBJ2-1,TRBD2,TRBV29-1,TGCAGCGTATTAGGACTAGCGGGAGGTTACAATGAGCAGTTCTTC,CSVLGLAGGYNEQFF